The rows below give T cell receptor beta chains drawn from one sample of a study of T cells after yellow fever vaccination. TCRdb processed the 5' RACE reads anew with MiXCR; each CDR3 protein has one entry. This table holds around 300,000 distinct CDR3 sequences, approximately 4.5% found once. This specimen consisted of PBMCs, obtained 15 days after the yellow fever booster vaccination. Receptors originate from a man between 18 and 35 years old who received the YFV17D yellow fever vaccine. Each CDR3 is given with its conserved first and last residue. The D gene is left open where the match is weak. Only part of the rows carry a size: once, few, many, or a class if the clone is expanded.

V	size	J	length	D	CDR3	DNA
TRBV16	few	TRBJ2-1	16	.	CASSQSRERYYNEQFF	TGTGCCAGCAGCCAATCCAGGGAGCGTTACTACAATGAGCAGTTCTTC
TRBV5-1	many	TRBJ2-2	15	.	CASSREVQNTGELFF	TGCGCCAGCAGCCGGGAAGTGCAGAACACCGGGGAGCTGTTTTTT
TRBV6-5	many	TRBJ2-1	16	.	CASSYRGTVSYNEQFF	TGTGCCAGCAGTTACCGGGGGACAGTCTCCTACAATGAGCAGTTCTTC
TRBV12-3/TRBV12-4	many	TRBJ1-5	14	.	CASSLGQGHQPQHF	TGTGCCAGCAGTTTGGGGCAGGGCCATCAGCCCCAGCATTTT
TRBV4-3	few	TRBJ1-2	14	.	CASSQTRGVEGYTF	TGCGCCAGCAGCCAGACCCGGGGGGTGGAGGGCTACACCTTC
TRBV9	few	TRBJ2-3	16	.	CASSVFSGESTDTQYF	TGTGCCAGCAGCGTATTCTCCGGGGAAAGCACAGATACGCAGTATTTT
TRBV5-1	few	TRBJ2-3	19	TRBD2	CASSSMGPSVGGLADTQYF	TGCGCCAGCAGCTCCATGGGGCCCTCCGTGGGAGGGTTGGCAGATACGCAGTATTTT
TRBV20-1	.	TRBJ1-4	16	TRBD1	CSATQGAVATNEKLFF	TGCAGTGCAACACAGGGGGCGGTTGCAACTAATGAAAAACTGTTTTTT
TRBV9	many	TRBJ2-5	15	.	CASSVGAGAGETQYF	TGTGCCAGCAGCGTAGGGGCAGGGGCGGGTGAGACCCAGTACTTC
TRBV2	.	TRBJ1-2	15	.	CASSEGGNRNYGYTF	TGTGCCAGCAGTGAGGGAGGGAATCGCAACTATGGCTACACCTTC
TRBV25-1	few	TRBJ2-1	16	.	CASSELWAESGHEQFF	TGTGCCAGCAGTGAATTGTGGGCGGAATCGGGACATGAGCAGTTCTTC
TRBV2	.	TRBJ1-5	12	.	CASSVDGQPQHF	TGTGCCAGCAGTGTTGATGGGCAGCCCCAGCATTTT
TRBV7-9	.	TRBJ1-1	14	.	CASSYTGRGTEAFF	TGTGCCAGCAGCTATACAGGGAGAGGGACTGAAGCTTTCTTT
TRBV7-2	many	TRBJ1-4	16	TRBD1	CASSSYRGPTNEKLFF	TGTGCCAGCAGCTCATACAGGGGACCAACTAATGAAAAACTGTTTTTT
TRBV5-1	many	TRBJ1-1	12	.	CASSLGRERAFF	TGCGCCAGCAGCTTGGGTCGAGAACGGGCTTTCTTT
TRBV24-1	.	TRBJ1-2	14	.	CATSDSRLGYGYTF	TGTGCCACCAGTGATTCAAGGTTAGGCTATGGCTACACCTTC
TRBV7-3	few	TRBJ2-1	14	.	CASSLTFSSDEQFF	TGTGCCAGCAGCTTAACGTTCAGTTCGGATGAGCAGTTCTTC
TRBV20-1	many	TRBJ1-1	16	.	CSASSVQGIPNTEAFF	TGCAGTGCTAGCTCGGTGCAGGGGATTCCGAACACTGAAGCTTTCTTT
TRBV4-3	few	TRBJ1-6	14	TRBD1	CASSQGDRASPLHF	TGCGCCAGCAGCCAGGGGGACAGGGCCTCACCCCTCCACTTT
TRBV4-3	many	TRBJ1-2	15	.	CASSQEGRNVDGYTF	TGCGCCAGCAGCCAAGAGGGACGGAATGTGGACGGCTACACCTTC
TRBV2	few	TRBJ1-5	15	.	CASSEGPRRNQPQHF	TGTGCCAGCAGTGAGGGACCGCGCCGGAATCAGCCCCAGCATTTT
TRBV6-2/TRBV6-3	many	TRBJ2-2	14	.	CASSSPLEAGELFF	TGTGCCAGCAGTTCCCCGCTAGAGGCCGGGGAGCTGTTTTTT
TRBV7-9	many	TRBJ1-1	16	.	CASTRSRAGRGTEAFF	TGTGCCAGCACCCGATCTCGGGCAGGGCGGGGGACTGAAGCTTTCTTT
TRBV5-1	many	TRBJ2-3	14	.	CASSLDPGADTQYF	TGCGCCAGCAGCTTGGACCCGGGGGCGGATACGCAGTATTTT
TRBV7-9	.	TRBJ1-1	15	TRBD1	CASSFYYGTGGSAFF	TGTGCCAGCAGCTTTTATTACGGGACAGGGGGTTCTGCTTTCTTT
TRBV4-1	many	TRBJ2-1	17	TRBD2	CASSQRHSGGAYNEQFF	TGCGCCAGCAGCCAACGCCATAGCGGGGGGGCCTACAATGAGCAGTTCTTC
TRBV4-3	few	TRBJ2-3	18	TRBD2	CASSQDGLTGGLADTQYF	TGCGCCAGCAGCCAAGATGGGCTTACGGGGGGGCTGGCAGATACGCAGTATTTT
TRBV5-1	few	TRBJ2-1	16	.	CASSLGSSSIYNEQFF	TGCGCCAGCAGCTTGGGGTCTAGCTCAATCTACAATGAGCAGTTCTTC
TRBV10-3	.	TRBJ1-1	13	.	CAIAENLNTEAFF	TGTGCCATCGCCGAGAATCTGAACACTGAAGCTTTCTTT
TRBV27	few	TRBJ2-2	15	TRBD2	CASSPRGGRTGELFF	TGTGCCAGCAGTCCCCGGGGGGGGCGCACCGGGGAGCTGTTTTTT
TRBV27	few	TRBJ2-7	14	TRBD1	CASTPGTGFYEQYF	TGTGCCAGCACTCCCGGGACAGGGTTTTACGAGCAGTACTTC
TRBV7-9	many	TRBJ2-7	12	.	CASSTRVGEQYF	TGTGCCAGCAGCACCCGGGTTGGCGAGCAGTACTTC
TRBV10-3	many	TRBJ1-2	13	TRBD1	CAIRAGGGYGYTF	TGTGCCATCAGGGCAGGGGGCGGCTATGGCTACACCTTC
TRBV7-9	many	TRBJ2-5	15	TRBD2	CASTPWTSAEETQYF	TGTGCCAGCACCCCTTGGACTAGCGCGGAGGAGACCCAGTACTTC
TRBV3-1	many	TRBJ1-1	14	.	CASSQFLGNTEAFF	TGTGCCAGCAGCCAATTTCTCGGGAACACTGAAGCTTTCTTT
TRBV5-1	many	TRBJ2-3	14	.	CASSLETATDTQYF	TGCGCCAGCAGCTTGGAAACGGCCACAGATACGCAGTATTTT
TRBV18	many	TRBJ2-3	13	.	CASSPPGTDTQYF	TGTGCCAGCAGCCCCCCAGGGACAGATACGCAGTATTTT
TRBV28	.	TRBJ2-5	14	.	CASSGDKPQETQYF	TGTGCCAGCAGTGGCGATAAACCCCAAGAGACCCAGTACTTC
TRBV20-1	few	TRBJ1-5	13	.	CSARGLDSQPQHF	TGCAGTGCTAGAGGACTCGACAGTCAGCCCCAGCATTTT
TRBV7-3	.	TRBJ2-3	15	TRBD2	CASSFSSGNTDTQYF	TGTGCCAGCAGCTTTAGTAGCGGGAACACAGATACGCAGTATTTT
TRBV7-2	.	TRBJ2-5	15	.	CASSFGHLTRETQYF	TGTGCCAGCAGCTTTGGGCACTTAACGCGGGAGACCCAGTACTTC
TRBV7-7	many	TRBJ1-5	13	.	CASSLLSNQPQHF	TGTGCTAGCAGCTTGTTAAGCAATCAGCCCCAGCATTTT
TRBV4-3	many	TRBJ1-1	16	.	CASSQVGRGRGSEAFF	TGCGCCAGCAGCCAAGTAGGTAGGGGACGAGGTTCTGAAGCTTTCTTT
TRBV12-5	.	TRBJ2-5	17	TRBD2	CASGLVGAGVNQETQYF	TGTGCTAGTGGTTTGGTCGGAGCGGGGGTTAACCAAGAGACCCAGTACTTC
TRBV29-1	few	TRBJ1-2	14	TRBD1	CSVVPQGAGYGYTF	TGCAGCGTCGTACCACAGGGGGCTGGCTATGGCTACACCTTC
TRBV10-3	few	TRBJ2-2	15	.	CAISGLDTNTGELFF	TGTGCCATCAGTGGACTAGACACGAACACCGGGGAGCTGTTTTTT
TRBV7-3	.	TRBJ2-2	17	TRBD2	CASSTLAGGANTGELFF	TGTGCCAGCAGCACGTTAGCGGGGGGGGCGAACACCGGGGAGCTGTTTTTT
TRBV4-2	many	TRBJ1-5	14	.	CASSQDPGGQPQHF	TGTGCCAGCAGCCAAGATCCGGGGGGACAGCCCCAGCATTTT
TRBV10-3	.	TRBJ2-5	14	TRBD2	CAIGTSGGQETQYF	TGTGCCATCGGGACTAGCGGGGGCCAAGAGACCCAGTACTTC
TRBV7-9	many	TRBJ2-2	17	.	CASSRALLDGDTGELFF	TGTGCCAGCAGCCGAGCTCTGCTGGACGGAGACACCGGGGAGCTGTTTTTT